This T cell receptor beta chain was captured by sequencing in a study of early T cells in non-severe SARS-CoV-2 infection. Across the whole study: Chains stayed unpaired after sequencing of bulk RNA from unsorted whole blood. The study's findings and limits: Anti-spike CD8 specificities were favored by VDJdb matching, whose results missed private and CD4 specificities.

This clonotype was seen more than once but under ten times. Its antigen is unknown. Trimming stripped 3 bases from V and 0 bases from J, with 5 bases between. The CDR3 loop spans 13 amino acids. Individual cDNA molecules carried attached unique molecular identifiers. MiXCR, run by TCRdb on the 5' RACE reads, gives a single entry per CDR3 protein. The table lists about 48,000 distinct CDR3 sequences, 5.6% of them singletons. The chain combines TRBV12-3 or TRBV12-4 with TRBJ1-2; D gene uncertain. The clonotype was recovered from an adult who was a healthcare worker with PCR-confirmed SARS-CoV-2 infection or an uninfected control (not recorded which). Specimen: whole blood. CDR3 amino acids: CASSLVANYGYTF. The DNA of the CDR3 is TGTGCCAGCAGTTTGGTAGCTAACTATGGCTACACCTTC.